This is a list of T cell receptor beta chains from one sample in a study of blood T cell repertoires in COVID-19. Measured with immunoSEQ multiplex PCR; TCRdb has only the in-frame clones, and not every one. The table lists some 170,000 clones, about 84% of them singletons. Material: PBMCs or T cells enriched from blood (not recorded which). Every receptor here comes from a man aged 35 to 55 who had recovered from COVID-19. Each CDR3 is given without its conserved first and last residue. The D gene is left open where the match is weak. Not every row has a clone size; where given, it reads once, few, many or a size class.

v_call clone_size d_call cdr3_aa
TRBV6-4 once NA ASSDSSGAYGYT
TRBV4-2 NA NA ASSPRQGAHNSPLH
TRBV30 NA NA AWGQWNTEAF
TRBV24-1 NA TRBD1 ATSDGGQGDLYGYT
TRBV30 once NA AWSVPGSYEQY
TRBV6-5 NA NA ASYAGPNSPLH
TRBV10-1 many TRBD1 ASSAGQGPDTQY
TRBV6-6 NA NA ASSYPEGAYEQY
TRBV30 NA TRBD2 AWRGLAGANSYNEQF
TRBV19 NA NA ASSIEGGPYTQY
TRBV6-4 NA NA ASSLHQGNTEAF
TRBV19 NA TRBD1 ASTPTGVTDTQY
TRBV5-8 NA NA ASSSRRAGTPATGELF
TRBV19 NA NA ASSIGVMNTEAF
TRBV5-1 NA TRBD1 ASSETSGTGGGGYT
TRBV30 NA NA AWSTGKVLPGGYT
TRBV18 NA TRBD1 ASSPGQGGGPQH
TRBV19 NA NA ASKTGSNYGYT
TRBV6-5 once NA ASSRGYNEQF
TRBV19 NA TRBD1 ASSNPGQGLYEQY
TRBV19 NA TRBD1 ATLGGHYNEQF
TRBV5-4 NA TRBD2 ASGRARAGVANEQF
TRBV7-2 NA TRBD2 ASSLKRGLTDTQY
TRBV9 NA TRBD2 ARSGGGSRQETQY
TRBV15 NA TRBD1 ATSRTEGQGWNQPQH
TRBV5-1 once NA ASSSLRQDYEQY
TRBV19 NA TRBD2 ASSIWGLAGGLSTDTQY
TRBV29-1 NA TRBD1 SAAPGTGVQETQY
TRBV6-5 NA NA ASSYPPGGYT
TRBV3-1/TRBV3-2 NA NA ASSQGAAYGYT
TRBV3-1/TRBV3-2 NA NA ASSQAARVPEKLF
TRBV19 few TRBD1 ASSRGQGYSGNTIY
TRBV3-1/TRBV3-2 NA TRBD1 ASSQGQLEAF
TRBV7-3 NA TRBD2 ASARTSGYNEQF
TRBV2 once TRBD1 ASSLGQGGYGYT
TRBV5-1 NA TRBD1 ASSQSTGHSGNTIY
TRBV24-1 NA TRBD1 ATRGTGNTGELF
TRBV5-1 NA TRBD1 ASRGQGVEKLF
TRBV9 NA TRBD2 ASGRTSGGASPTNTGELF
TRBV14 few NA ASSQGGLYGYT
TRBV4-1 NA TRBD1 ASSQLDRLAEAF
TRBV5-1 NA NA ASSLVFGNTEAF
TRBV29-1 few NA SVSPTNPYEQY
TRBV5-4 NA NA ASSLGGRTDTQY
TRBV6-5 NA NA ATGGINYGYT
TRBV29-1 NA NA SVSQDNYGYT
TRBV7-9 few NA ASSFSAVTAQETQY
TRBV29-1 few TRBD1 SAGQGTDEKLF
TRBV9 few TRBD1 ASSDPGQGANYGYT
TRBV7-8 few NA ASSASGGTTEAF
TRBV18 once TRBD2 ASSPRSSAGGNTGELF
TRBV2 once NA ASISGRRGASEKLF
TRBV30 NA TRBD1 AWRGTGVGEKLF
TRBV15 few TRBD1 ATSRERTGSYNEQF
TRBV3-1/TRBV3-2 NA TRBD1 ASSQGGTGVRETQY